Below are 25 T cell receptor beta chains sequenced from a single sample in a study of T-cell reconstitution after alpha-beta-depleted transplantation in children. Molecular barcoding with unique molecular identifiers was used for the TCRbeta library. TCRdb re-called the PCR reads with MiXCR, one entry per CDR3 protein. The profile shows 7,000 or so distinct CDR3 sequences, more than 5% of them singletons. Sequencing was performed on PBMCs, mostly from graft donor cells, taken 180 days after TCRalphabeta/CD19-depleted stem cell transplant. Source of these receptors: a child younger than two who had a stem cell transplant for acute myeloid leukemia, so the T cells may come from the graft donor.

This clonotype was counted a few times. CDR3 sequence (DNA): TGTGCCAGCAGTTACCGGACTAGCGGGAGGCAGAGGGGGGACCAAGAGACCCAGTACTTC. Its protein is CASSYRTSGRQRGDQETQYF. The chain carries TRBV6-2 or TRBV6-3 and TRBJ2-5, with 14 bases that match TRBD2. CDR1 MNHEY and CDR2 SVGEGT come from the germline V gene. V lost 2 bases and J lost 0; bases outside the gene matches: 11. CDR3 size: 20 residues.

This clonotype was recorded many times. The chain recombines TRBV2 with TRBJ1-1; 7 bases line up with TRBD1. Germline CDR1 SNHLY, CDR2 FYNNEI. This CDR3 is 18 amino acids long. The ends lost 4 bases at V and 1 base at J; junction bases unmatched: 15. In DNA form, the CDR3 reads TGTGCCAGCAGTGTGATGGGACAGAGGGGAAGAGGGAACACTGAAGCTTTCTTT. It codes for CASSVMGQRGRGNTEAFF.

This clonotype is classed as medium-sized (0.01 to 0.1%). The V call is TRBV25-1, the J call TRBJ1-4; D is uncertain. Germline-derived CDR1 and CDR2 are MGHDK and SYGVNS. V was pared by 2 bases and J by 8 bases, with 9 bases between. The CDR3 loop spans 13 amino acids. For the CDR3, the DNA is TGTGCCAGCAGTGAAGAGTGGAGGGAAAAACTGTTTTTT. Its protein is CASSEEWREKLFF.

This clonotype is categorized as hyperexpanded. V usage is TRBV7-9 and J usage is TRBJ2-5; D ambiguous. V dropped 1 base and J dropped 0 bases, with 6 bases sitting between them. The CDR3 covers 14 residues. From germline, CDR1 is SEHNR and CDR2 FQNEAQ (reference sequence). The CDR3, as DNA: TGTGCCAGCAGCTTAGGATGGAACCAAGAGACCCAGTACTTC. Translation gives CASSLGWNQETQYF.

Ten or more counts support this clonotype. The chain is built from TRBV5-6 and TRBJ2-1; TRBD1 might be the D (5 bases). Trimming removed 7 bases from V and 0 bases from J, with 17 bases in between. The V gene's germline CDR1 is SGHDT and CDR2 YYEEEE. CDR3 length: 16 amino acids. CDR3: CASGDSSASSYNEQFF. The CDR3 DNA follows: TGTGCCAGCGGCGACAGCTCAGCGAGCTCCTACAATGAGCAGTTCTTC.

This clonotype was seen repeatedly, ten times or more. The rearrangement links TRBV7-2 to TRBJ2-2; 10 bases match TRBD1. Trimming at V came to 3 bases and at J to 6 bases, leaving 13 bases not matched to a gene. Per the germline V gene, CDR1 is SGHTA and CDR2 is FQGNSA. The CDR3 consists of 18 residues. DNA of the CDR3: TGTGCCAGCAGCTTGGCCGGGACAGGGGACCTCCGGCCCGGGGAGCTGTTTTTT. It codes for CASSLAGTGDLRPGELFF. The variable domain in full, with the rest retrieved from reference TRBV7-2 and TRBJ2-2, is GAGVSQSPSNKVTEKGKDVELRCDPISGHTALYWYRQSLGQGLEFLIYFQGNSAPDKSGLPSDRFSAERTGGSVSTLTIQRTQQEDSAVYLCASSLAGTGDLRPGELFFGEGSRLTVL.

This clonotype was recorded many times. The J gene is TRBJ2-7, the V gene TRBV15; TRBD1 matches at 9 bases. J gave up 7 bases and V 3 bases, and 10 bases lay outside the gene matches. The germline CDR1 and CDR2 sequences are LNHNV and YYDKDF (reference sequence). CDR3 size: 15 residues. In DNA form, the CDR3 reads TGTGCCACCAGCAGGGGGGGACAGGGCGTTGCTGAGCAGTACTTC. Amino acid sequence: CATSRGGQGVAEQYF.

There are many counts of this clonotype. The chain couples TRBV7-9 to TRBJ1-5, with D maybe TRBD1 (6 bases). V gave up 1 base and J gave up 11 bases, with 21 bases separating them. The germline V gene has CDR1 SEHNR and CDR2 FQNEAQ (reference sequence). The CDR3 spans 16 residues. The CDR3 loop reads CASSLGTGKWGAAQHF. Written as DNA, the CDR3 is TGTGCCAGCAGCTTAGGCACAGGGAAGTGGGGAGCGGCCCAGCATTTT. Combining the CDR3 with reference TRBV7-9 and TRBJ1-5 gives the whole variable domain DTGVSQNPRHKITKRGQNVTFRCDPISEHNRLYWYRQTLGQGPEFLTYFQNEAQLEKSRLLSDRFSAERPKGSFSTLEIQRTEQGDSAMYLCASSLGTGKWGAAQHFGDGTRLSIL.

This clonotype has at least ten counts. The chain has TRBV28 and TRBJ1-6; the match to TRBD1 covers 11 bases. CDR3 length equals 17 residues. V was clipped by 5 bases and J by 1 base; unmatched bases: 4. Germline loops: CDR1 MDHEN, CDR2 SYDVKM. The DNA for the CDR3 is TGTGCCAGCAGTGAAGGACAGGGGGCTTCCTATAATTCACCCCTCCACTTT. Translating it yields CASSEGQGASYNSPLHF.

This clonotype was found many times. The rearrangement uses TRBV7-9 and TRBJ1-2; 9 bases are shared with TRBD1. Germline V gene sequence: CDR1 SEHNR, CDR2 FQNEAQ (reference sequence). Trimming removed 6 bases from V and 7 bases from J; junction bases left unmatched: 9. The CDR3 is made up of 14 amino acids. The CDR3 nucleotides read TGTGCCAGCAGGGCATTACAGGGGGCGCTTGGCTACACCTTC. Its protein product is CASRALQGALGYTF.

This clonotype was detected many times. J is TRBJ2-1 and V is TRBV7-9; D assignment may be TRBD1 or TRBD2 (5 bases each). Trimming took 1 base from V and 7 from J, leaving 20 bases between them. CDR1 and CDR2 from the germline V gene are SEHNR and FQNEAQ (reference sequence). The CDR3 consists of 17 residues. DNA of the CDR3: TGTGCCAGCAGCTTAGGTTACATCATCCGAGGGGAGAATGAGCAGTTCTTC. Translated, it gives CASSLGYIIRGENEQFF.

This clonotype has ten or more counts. CDR3 sequence reads: CASSPRLAGSTDTQYF. In DNA form, the CDR3 reads TGCGCCAGCAGCCCCCGACTAGCGGGTAGCACAGATACGCAGTATTTT. This rearrangement joins TRBV4-1 to TRBJ2-3, with 10 bases matching TRBD2. The V gene's germline CDR1 is MGHRA and CDR2 YSYEKL. The CDR3 is 16 amino acids. V lost 4 bases to trimming and J lost 0 bases; unmatched junction nucleotides: 4.

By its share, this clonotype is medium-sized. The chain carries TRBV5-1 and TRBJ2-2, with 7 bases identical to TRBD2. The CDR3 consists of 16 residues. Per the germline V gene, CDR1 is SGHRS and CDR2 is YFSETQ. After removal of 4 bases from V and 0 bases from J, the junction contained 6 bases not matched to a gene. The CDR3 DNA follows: TGCGCCAGCAGCCCCCGGGGACTAACGAACACCGGGGAGCTGTTTTTT. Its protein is CASSPRGLTNTGELFF. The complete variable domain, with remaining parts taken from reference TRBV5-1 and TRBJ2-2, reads KAGVTQTPRYLIKTRGQQVTLSCSPISGHRSVSWYQQTPGQGLQFLFEYFSETQRNKGNFPGRFSGRQFSNSRSEMNVSTLELGDSALYLCASSPRGLTNTGELFFGEGSRLTVL.

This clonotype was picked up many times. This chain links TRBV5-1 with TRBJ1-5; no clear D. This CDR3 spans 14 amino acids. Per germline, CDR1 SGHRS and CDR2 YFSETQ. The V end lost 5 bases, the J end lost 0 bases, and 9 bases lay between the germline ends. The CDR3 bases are TGCGCCAGCAGACAAGACACTAGCAATCAGCCCCAGCATTTT. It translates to CASRQDTSNQPQHF. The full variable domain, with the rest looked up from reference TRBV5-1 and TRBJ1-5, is KAGVTQTPRYLIKTRGQQVTLSCSPISGHRSVSWYQQTPGQGLQFLFEYFSETQRNKGNFPGRFSGRQFSNSRSEMNVSTLELGDSALYLCASRQDTSNQPQHFGDGTRLSIL.

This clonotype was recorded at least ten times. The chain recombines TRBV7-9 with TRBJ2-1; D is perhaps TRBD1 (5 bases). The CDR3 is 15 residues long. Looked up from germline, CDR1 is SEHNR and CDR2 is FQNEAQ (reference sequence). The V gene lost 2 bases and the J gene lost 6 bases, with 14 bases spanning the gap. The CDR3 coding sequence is TGTGCCAGCAGCTTAAAAAGGCAGGGTGGCAATGAGCAGTTCTTC. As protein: CASSLKRQGGNEQFF.

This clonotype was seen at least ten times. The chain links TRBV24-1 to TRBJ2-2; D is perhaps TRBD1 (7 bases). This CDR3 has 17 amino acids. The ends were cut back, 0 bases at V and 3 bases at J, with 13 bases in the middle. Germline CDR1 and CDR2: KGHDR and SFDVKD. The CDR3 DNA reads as TGTGCCACCAGTGATTTGGGAGGGGGCCTCCACACCGGGGAGCTGTTTTTT. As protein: CATSDLGGGLHTGELFF.

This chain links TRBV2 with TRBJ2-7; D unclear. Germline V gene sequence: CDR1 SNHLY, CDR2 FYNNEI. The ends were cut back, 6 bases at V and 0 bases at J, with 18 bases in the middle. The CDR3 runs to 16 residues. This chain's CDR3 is CASRRESIGNSYEQYF. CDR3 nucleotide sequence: TGTGCCAGCAGGCGAGAATCTATAGGGAACTCCTACGAGCAGTACTTC.

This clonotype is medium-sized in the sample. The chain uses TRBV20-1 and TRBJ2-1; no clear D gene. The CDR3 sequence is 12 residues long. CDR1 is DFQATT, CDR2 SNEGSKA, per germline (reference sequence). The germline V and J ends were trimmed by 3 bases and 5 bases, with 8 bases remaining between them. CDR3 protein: CSASAVNNEQFF. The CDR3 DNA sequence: TGCAGTGCTAGTGCAGTGAACAATGAGCAGTTCTTC.

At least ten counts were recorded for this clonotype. The CDR3 is CASVFPTGTANNQPQHF. Written as DNA, the CDR3 is TGTGCCAGCGTTTTCCCTACCGGGACAGCGAACAATCAGCCCCAGCATTTT. The chain combines TRBV28 with TRBJ1-5; 7 bases line up with TRBD1. CDR1 and CDR2 from the germline V gene are MDHEN and SYDVKM. The ends lost 8 bases at V and 3 bases at J; junction bases unmatched: 16. The CDR3 length is 17 residues.

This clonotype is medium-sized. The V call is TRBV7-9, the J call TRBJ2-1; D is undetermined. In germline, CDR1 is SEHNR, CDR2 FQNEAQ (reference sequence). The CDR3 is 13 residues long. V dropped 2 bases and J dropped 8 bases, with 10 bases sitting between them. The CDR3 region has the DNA TGTGCCAGCAGCTTAAGTCTGAAAGATGAGCAGTTCTTC. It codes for CASSLSLKDEQFF.

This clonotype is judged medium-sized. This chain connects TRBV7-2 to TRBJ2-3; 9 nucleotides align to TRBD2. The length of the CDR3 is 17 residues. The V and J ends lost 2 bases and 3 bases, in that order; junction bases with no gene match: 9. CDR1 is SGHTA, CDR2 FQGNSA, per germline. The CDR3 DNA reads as TGTGCCAGCAGCTTATTTAGGACCCTAGCGGGGACAGATACGCAGTATTTT. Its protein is CASSLFRTLAGTDTQYF.

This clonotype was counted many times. The CDR3 loop is CASSEQGRANTEAFF. CDR3 nucleotides: TGTGCCAGCAGTGAACAGGGGAGGGCGAACACTGAAGCTTTCTTT. The chain joins TRBV12-3 or TRBV12-4 to TRBJ1-1; the match to TRBD1 covers 7 bases. Germline trimming cut 5 bases from V and 1 base from J; bases unmatched to any gene: 7. The CDR3 is made up of 15 amino acids.

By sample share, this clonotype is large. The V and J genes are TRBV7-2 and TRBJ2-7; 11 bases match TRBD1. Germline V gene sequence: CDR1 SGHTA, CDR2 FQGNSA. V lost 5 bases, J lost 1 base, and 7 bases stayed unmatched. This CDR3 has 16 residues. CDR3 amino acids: CASSTLRDRGSYEQYF. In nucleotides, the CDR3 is TGTGCCAGCAGCACGTTAAGGGACAGGGGGTCCTACGAGCAGTACTTC.

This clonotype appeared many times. This CDR3 reads CSARAGTTYEQYF. CDR3 DNA sequence: TGCAGTGCTAGAGCCGGGACGACGTACGAGCAGTACTTC. The J gene is TRBJ2-7, the V gene TRBV20-1; D may match TRBD1 or TRBD2 (5 bases each). The V end was cut by 1 base, the J end by 4 bases, with 11 bases between. Germline values: CDR1 DFQATT, CDR2 SNEGSKA (reference sequence). This CDR3 is 13 amino acids long.

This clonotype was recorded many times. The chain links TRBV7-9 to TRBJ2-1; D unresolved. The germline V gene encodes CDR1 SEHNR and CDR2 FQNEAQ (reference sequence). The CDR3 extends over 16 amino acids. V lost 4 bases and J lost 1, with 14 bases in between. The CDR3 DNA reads TGTGCCAGCAGCTGGGTACATATAAGGTCCTACAATGAGCAGTTCTTC. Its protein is CASSWVHIRSYNEQFF.